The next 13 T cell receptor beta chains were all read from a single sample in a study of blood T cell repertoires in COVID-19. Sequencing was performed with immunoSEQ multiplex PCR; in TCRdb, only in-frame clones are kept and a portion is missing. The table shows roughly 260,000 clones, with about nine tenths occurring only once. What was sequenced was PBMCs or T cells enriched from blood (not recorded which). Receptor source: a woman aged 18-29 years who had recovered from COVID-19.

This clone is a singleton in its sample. The CDR3 DNA reads as TGTGCCAGTAGTAACAGGGGCGGCAATCAGCCCCAGCATTTT. This translates into CASSNRGGNQPQHF. The V call is TRBV19, the J call TRBJ1-5; 7 positions agree with TRBD1. CDR1 and CDR2 from the germline V gene are LNHDA and SQIVND (reference sequence). V gave up 4 bases and J gave up 2 bases; unmatched junction bases: 2. The CDR3 length is 14 residues.

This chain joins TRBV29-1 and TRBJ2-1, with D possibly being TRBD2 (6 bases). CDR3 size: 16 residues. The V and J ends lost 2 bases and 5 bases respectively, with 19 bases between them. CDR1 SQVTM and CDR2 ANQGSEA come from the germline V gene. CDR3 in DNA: TGCAGCGTTGAAATTCTATGGCGTCTAGCGAACAATGAGCAGTTCTTC. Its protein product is CSVEILWRLANNEQFF.

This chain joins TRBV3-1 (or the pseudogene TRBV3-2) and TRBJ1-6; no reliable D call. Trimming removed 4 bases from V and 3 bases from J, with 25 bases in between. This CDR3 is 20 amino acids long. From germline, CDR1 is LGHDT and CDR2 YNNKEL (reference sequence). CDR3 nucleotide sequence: TGTGCCAGCAGCCTAGACGGATCTGGCAAGACTTTCTTCTATAATTCACCCCTCCACTTT. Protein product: CASSLDGSGKTFFYNSPLHF.

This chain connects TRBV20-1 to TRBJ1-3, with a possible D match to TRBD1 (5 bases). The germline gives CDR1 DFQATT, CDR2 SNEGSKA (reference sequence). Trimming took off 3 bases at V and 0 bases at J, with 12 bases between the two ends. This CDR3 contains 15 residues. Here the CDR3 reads CSASEDSYSGNTIYF. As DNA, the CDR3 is TGCAGTGCTAGTGAAGACAGTTACTCTGGAAACACCATATATTTT.

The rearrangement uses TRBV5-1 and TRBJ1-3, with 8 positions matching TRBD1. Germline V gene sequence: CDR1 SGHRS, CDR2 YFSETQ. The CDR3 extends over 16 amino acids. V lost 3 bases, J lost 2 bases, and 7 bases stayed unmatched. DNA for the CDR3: TGCGCCAGCAGCTCAACAGGGGGGAGTGCTGGAAACACCATATATTTT. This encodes CASSSTGGSAGNTIYF.

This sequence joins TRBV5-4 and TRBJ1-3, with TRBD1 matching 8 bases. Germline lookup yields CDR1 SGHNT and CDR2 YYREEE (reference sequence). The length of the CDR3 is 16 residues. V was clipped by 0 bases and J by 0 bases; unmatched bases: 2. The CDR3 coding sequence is TGTGCCAGCAGCTTGGGACAGGGGCACTCTGGAAACACCATATATTTT. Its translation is CASSLGQGHSGNTIYF.

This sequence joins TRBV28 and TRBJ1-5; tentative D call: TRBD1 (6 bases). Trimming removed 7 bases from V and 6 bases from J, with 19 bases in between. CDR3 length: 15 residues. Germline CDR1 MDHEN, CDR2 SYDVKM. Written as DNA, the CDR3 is TGTGCCAGCACGCTCGGCGACAGGACGAGTCAGCCCCAGCATTTT. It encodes CASTLGDRTSQPQHF.

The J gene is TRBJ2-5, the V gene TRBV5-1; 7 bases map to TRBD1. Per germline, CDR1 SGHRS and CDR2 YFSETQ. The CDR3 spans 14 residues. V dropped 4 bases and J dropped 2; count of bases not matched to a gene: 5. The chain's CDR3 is CASSQGGIQETQYF. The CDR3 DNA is TGCGCCAGCAGCCAAGGGGGCATTCAAGAGACCCAGTACTTC. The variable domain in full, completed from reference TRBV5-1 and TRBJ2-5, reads KAGVTQTPRYLIKTRGQQVTLSCSPISGHRSVSWYQQTPGQGLQFLFEYFSETQRNKGNFPGRFSGRQFSNSRSEMNVSTLELGDSALYLCASSQGGIQETQYFGPGTRLLVL.

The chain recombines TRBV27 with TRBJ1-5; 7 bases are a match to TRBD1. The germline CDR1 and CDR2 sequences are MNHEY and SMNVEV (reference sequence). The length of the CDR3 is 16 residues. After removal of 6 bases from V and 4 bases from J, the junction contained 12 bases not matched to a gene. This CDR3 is CASSGGQGEGNQPQHF. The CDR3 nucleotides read TGTGCCAGCAGCGGCGGCCAGGGGGAAGGAAATCAGCCCCAGCATTTT.

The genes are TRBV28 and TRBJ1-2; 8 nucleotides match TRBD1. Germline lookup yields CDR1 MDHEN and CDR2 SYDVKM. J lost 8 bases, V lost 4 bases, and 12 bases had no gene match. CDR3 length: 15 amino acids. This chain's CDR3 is CASSSGNRGYAGYTF. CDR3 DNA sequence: TGTGCCAGCAGTTCGGGGAACAGGGGGTATGCCGGCTACACCTTC.

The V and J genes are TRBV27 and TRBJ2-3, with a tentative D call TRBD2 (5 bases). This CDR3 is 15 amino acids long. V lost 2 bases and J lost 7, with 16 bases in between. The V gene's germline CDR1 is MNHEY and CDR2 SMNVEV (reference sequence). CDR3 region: CASSLSGRLTHTQYF. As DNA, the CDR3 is TGTGCCAGCAGTTTAAGCGGCCGACTAACTCATACGCAGTATTTT.

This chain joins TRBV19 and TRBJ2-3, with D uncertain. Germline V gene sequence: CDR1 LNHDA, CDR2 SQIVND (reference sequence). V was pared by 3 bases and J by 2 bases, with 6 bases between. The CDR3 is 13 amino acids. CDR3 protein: CASSIANTDTQYF. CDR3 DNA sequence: TGTGCCAGTAGTATTGCGAACACAGATACGCAGTATTTT.

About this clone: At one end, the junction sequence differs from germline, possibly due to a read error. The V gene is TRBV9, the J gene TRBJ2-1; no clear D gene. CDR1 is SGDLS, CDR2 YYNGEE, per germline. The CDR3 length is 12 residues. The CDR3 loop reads CASSYSDNEQFF. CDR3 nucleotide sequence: TGTGCCAGCAGCTACTCCGACAATGAGCAGTTCTTC.